This T cell receptor (beta chain) emerged from a study of metastatic and nonmetastatic thyroid tumors. About the study: Patients with malignant and benign thyroid disease provided blood and tumor or nodule tissue, whose repertoires were compared.

The V segment lost 6 bases and the J segment 5 bases; nucleotides outside the gene matches: 12. The CDR3 sequence is 15 residues long. This clone is medium-sized by share. Its antigen is still unknown. Until they underwent thyroid surgery, no patient had received any treatment. Study-wide findings and caveats: Reportedly, malignant thyroid tumors had significantly higher TCR beta diversity than benign nodules, in blood and tumor.

In the original workflow: The study built a papillary thyroid cancer distant-metastasis classifier from CDR3 differences across clinicopathological groups. TCRdb re-clonotyped the PCR reads via MiXCR. It is TCRdb's table, rather than the study itself, that gives the V and J calls and clone size. Of just over 20,000 clones in the sample, roughly an eighth are singletons; the top ten hold approximately 6.2%. This chain links TRBV12-3 or TRBV12-4 with TRBJ2-7; TRBD2 matches 8 bases. This clonotype was obtained from a male donor with papillary thyroid cancer or a benign thyroid nodule (not recorded which). Some clones in this sample may be carry-over from other donors' samples. What was sequenced was blood. CDR3 nucleotide sequence: TGTGCCAGCAGCCCAATGGGCGGGAGGCTCGACGAGCAGTACTTC. This translates into CASSPMGGRLDEQYF.